This T cell receptor (beta chain) is drawn from a study of chemoradiotherapy in HPV16-positive cancers. About the study: Candidate HPV-specific T-cell clones and common TCR motifs came from functional assays in two HPV16-positive patients. Regarding the study as a whole: In HPV16-positive patients, HPV-responsive T-cell expansion tracked better recurrence-free survival. Non-HPV-specific T cells did not expand in tumors during treatment, whereas candidate HPV-specific clones and E7-related motifs did. Only a couple of HPV16-positive patients supplied the functional HPV-specificity definition.

Sequenced by immunoSEQ multiplex PCR; TCRdb stores in-frame clones only, minus some. The data contain about 34,000 clones, about 90% of them singletons. This clone was observed once. The antigen remains unidentified. Specimen: blood, collected from a patient who underwent chemoradiotherapy. The sequence came from a human donor with HPV-associated anogenital cancer.

This CDR3 reads CASSVATGESYEQYF. The DNA of the CDR3 is TGTGCCAGCAGCGTAGCGACAGGGGAGTCCTACGAGCAGTACTTC. The V gene is TRBV9, the J gene TRBJ2-7; 8 bases align to TRBD1. Per germline, CDR1 SGDLS and CDR2 YYNGEE. V lost 0 bases and J lost 1; bases outside the gene matches: 3. CDR3 length: 15 residues.